The T cell receptor (beta chain) described here comes from a study of blood T cell repertoires in COVID-19. Study details: Donors in the United States, Italy and Spain gave samples during acute or convalescent COVID-19. The analysed material was cDNA or gDNA that came from T cells, B-cell-depleted T cells, or PBMCs.

The CDR3 covers 15 residues. CDR1 and CDR2 (germline): LGHNA, YNFKEQ. Trimming took 4 bases from V and 0 from J, leaving 10 bases between them. As originally analysed: Researchers report that nucleated cell counts were estimated from reference gene primer amplification. Repertoires were generated with immunoSEQ multiplex PCR, while TCRdb's copy carries only in-frame clones and drops some. That table furnishes V, J and clone size, whereas the DNA furnished D and trimming. The sample consists of about 150,000 clones, more than 75% of them appearing once. What was sequenced was peripheral blood. The gene calls are TRBV4-2 and TRBJ2-1; a possible D gene is TRBD2 (6 bases). The receptor's source is a woman between 45 and 65 years old with active or convalescent COVID-19. The CDR3 loop reads CASSPSASSYNEQFF. CDR3 in DNA: TGTGCCAGCAGCCCTAGCGCAAGCTCCTACAATGAGCAGTTCTTC.